This section outlines one T cell receptor (beta chain) sequence together with its context. Its antigen is unknown. The V end was cut by 8 bases, the J end by 2 bases, with 16 bases between. The CDR3 runs 14 residues. From germline, CDR1 is LNHNV and CDR2 YYDKDF (reference sequence). This record belongs to a study of cytomegalovirus exposure and HLA in healthy donors. Study-wide findings and caveats: More clonal expansion characterized HLA-associated TCR beta chains than equally common others in a later analysis. The study designated about 180 TCR beta chains cytomegalovirus-associated.

It was with 60 Vbeta and 13 Jbeta primers that the PCR ran. Clones were read by immunoSEQ multiplex PCR, and TCRdb kept only the in-frame ones, dropping some. The sample shows about 200,000 clones, 79% of them seen only once. This chain uses TRBV15 with TRBJ2-7, with a possible D match to TRBD2 (5 bases). The sequence was collected from a male donor in good health and CMV-seropositive. The sequenced sample was PBMCs. The CDR3 protein is CATAPGSRPYEQYF. The DNA for the CDR3 is TGTGCCACCGCTCCGGGATCCAGACCCTACGAGCAGTACTTC. The whole variable domain, remainder taken from reference TRBV15 and TRBJ2-7, is DAMVIQNPRYQVTQFGKPVTLSCSQTLNHNVMYWYQQKSSQAPKLLFHYYDKDFNNEADTPDNFQSRRPNTSFCFLDIRSPGLGDTAMYLCATAPGSRPYEQYFGPGTRLTVT.